The 2 T cell receptor beta chains listed next were all sequenced from one sample in a study of T cell clonality in common variable immunodeficiency. Notes on the study in general: In common variable immunodeficiency, TCR beta chains reportedly carried fewer deletions and N-nucleotide insertions.

Antigen specificity for these receptors is unknown. Profiled with immunoSEQ multiplex PCR; TCRdb holds only in-frame clones, not every one. The sample has about 28,000 clones, none seen only once. Sequences were obtained from peripheral blood mononuclear cells. The source is a human donor with common variable immunodeficiency.

This clone was seen more than once but under ten times. The read falls 3 residues short of the CDR3 end, and the missing part is taken from the germline J gene. This chain joins TRBV7-2 and TRBJ2-7, with TRBD1 matching 9 bases. Germline V gives CDR1 SGHTA, CDR2 FQGNSA. This CDR3 region has 15 residues. V was pared by 4 bases and J by 0 bases, with 4 bases of the junction left unmatched. The chain's CDR3 is CASSSGTGSSYEQYF. CDR3 DNA (partial): TGTGCCAGCAGCTCCGGGACAGGGAGCTCCTACGAG.

This clone was seen ten or more times. The read is 3 residues too short to cover the CDR3 end, so that end is filled in from the germline J gene. The V gene is TRBV2, the J gene TRBJ1-4; TRBD1 matches at 7 bases. The CDR3 extends over 19 amino acids. Trimming removed 2 bases from V and 2 bases from J; junction bases left unmatched: 14. Germline CDR1 is SNHLY and CDR2 is FYNNEI. The sequenced CDR3 bases are TGTGCCAGCAGTGAACCGACAGGGAGGGTGGGTCAGACTAATGAAAAA. Protein: CASSEPTGRVGQTNEK. The CDR3 in full is CASSEPTGRVGQTNEKLFF.